This T cell receptor beta chain was sequenced during a study of shared clonotypes between healthy human individuals. The V end was cut by 5 bases, the J end by 1 base, with 2 bases between. The CDR3 loop spans 11 amino acids. The germline V gene has CDR1 MNHNS and CDR2 SASEGT. The sample holds a few counts of this clone. Libraries were prepared by immunoSEQ multiplex PCR; TCRdb keeps only in-frame clonotypes and omits some of them. The data show around 340,000 clones, less than 75% seen once. J is TRBJ2-5 and V is TRBV6-1, with D unclear. Sequencing was done on a sample of memory CD4+ T cells sorted from blood. Subset given: CD45RA-negative fraction. The sequence was collected from a man aged 25-40 years in good health. The CDR3 region is CASSRQETQYF. Here the CDR3 DNA reads TGTGCCAGCAGTCGCCAAGAGACCCAGTACTTC.